These T cell receptor beta chains were read from a single sample in a study of T cells after yellow fever vaccination. Via MiXCR, TCRdb re-called the 5' RACE reads, giving one row per CDR3 protein. The sample holds some 550,000 distinct CDR3 sequences, less than 20% seen once. The sample was PBMCs, taken 15 days after the yellow fever booster vaccination. All receptors come from a young man who received the YFV17D yellow fever vaccine. CDR3s include the opening cysteine and the closing phenylalanine or tryptophan. Fields, in order: clone size, J gene, V gene, CDR3 protein. Some rows mark clone size as missing; the rest say once, few, many or name a class of expanded clone.

NA | TRBJ2-7 | TRBV28 | CASSSGGTGGFYEQYF
few | TRBJ2-2 | TRBV7-9 | CASSKQGSWSGELFF
NA | TRBJ2-4 | TRBV5-1 | CASSLSYRGLAKNIQYF
NA | TRBJ1-4 | TRBV20-1 | CSANRAFNEKLFF
NA | TRBJ2-4 | TRBV28 | CASTLTSGRARNIQYF
NA | TRBJ2-5 | TRBV11-2 | CASSLAAAGTQYF
NA | TRBJ2-2 | TRBV19 | CASSRRGELFF
few | TRBJ2-7 | TRBV30 | CAWNSRDRGYEQYF
NA | TRBJ2-1 | TRBV4-2 | CASSQVIVAGGSYNEQFF
few | TRBJ2-7 | TRBV21-1 | CASSKARGTDYEQYF
few | TRBJ2-3 | TRBV12-3/TRBV12-4 | CASRQGAVSTDTQYF
NA | TRBJ1-3 | TRBV24-1 | CATSETGKSGNTIYF
NA | TRBJ2-7 | TRBV27 | CASSPGLLSEQYF
NA | TRBJ2-1 | TRBV7-2 | CASSFTTSGREQFF
NA | TRBJ2-3 | TRBV20-1 | CSAPKGQTTDTQYF
NA | TRBJ2-5 | TRBV19 | CASSKSTAKETQYF
NA | TRBJ2-1 | TRBV5-1 | CASSLRPSELREQFF
few | TRBJ2-1 | TRBV14 | CASSQVYLAGVHYEQFF
NA | TRBJ2-1 | TRBV19 | CASSIYLGSGSPNEQFF
few | TRBJ2-7 | TRBV4-3 | CASSQGGAGLYEQYF
few | TRBJ1-1 | TRBV5-1 | CASSSRPLGQGNTEAFF
NA | TRBJ2-2 | TRBV5-1 | CASSTARQGLGTGELFF
few | TRBJ2-5 | TRBV7-2 | CASSPGGVAETQYF
NA | TRBJ1-1 | TRBV29-1 | CSVAGRMNTEAFF
NA | TRBJ2-2 | TRBV27 | CASSFWGSGGELFF
NA | TRBJ1-1 | TRBV15 | CATSRKDRPNTEAFF
NA | TRBJ2-1 | TRBV29-1 | CSDRTYNEQFF
NA | TRBJ2-7 | TRBV5-6 | CASSLSQGETTYEQYF
few | TRBJ2-5 | TRBV20-1 | CSAYRADQETQYF
NA | TRBJ2-3 | TRBV11-2 | CASSLRAGVVDTQYF
few | TRBJ2-3 | TRBV7-2 | CASSSPLTSGRGDTQYF
NA | TRBJ2-7 | TRBV12-3/TRBV12-4 | CASSSTGRGGRYEQYF
NA | TRBJ2-2 | TRBV6-6 | CASSIPNTGELFF
few | TRBJ1-6 | TRBV7-2 | CASSVRIPSYNSPLHF
few | TRBJ2-4 | TRBV6-5 | CASSSTGFENIQYF
few | TRBJ2-3 | TRBV9 | CASSVRNGPSTDTQYF
few | TRBJ2-7 | TRBV29-1 | CSVEEAGGDSYEQYF
few | TRBJ2-7 | TRBV28 | CASSTVGGSVRQSEQYF
NA | TRBJ2-2 | TRBV20-1 | CSARATGTSGRAATGELFF
few | TRBJ1-4 | TRBV28 | CASSLFGGTEKLFF
few | TRBJ1-3 | TRBV7-2 | CASSFSRLYF
NA | TRBJ2-3 | TRBV6-5 | CASSMGDTQYF
few | TRBJ2-2 | TRBV6-2/TRBV6-3 | CASTNGAGELFF
few | TRBJ2-3 | TRBV5-5 | CASSLGPSGTQGDTQYF
NA | TRBJ2-7 | TRBV4-3 | CASSLRRLEGAEQYF
NA | TRBJ2-5 | TRBV29-1 | CSSRKGGETQYF
NA | TRBJ2-2 | TRBV12-3/TRBV12-4 | CANSRQNTGELFF
NA | TRBJ2-2 | TRBV6-1 | CASSRWTSNAGELFF
NA | TRBJ1-1 | TRBV5-1 | CASSWGQQNTEAFF
NA | TRBJ2-1 | TRBV6-2/TRBV6-3 | CASSYRAGRSYNEQFF
NA | TRBJ2-1 | TRBV7-3 | CASSRGRGNEQFF
NA | TRBJ2-5 | TRBV7-1 | CASSSRGARTSGRAFRQETQYF
few | TRBJ2-5 | TRBV7-2 | CASSAGQTQYF
few | TRBJ2-1 | TRBV15 | CATSRRLGNEQFF
few | TRBJ2-5 | TRBV7-6 | CASNLGGETQYF
NA | TRBJ2-1 | TRBV20-1 | CSAAAGLAIYNEQFF
few | TRBJ2-1 | TRBV24-1 | CATSDLLKRERIYNEQFF